This T cell receptor (beta chain) was profiled in a study of cytomegalovirus exposure and HLA in healthy donors. Study-wide points: Across all donors, roughly uniform sequencing depth was an assumption of the presence/absence analyses. Accurate prediction of HLA-A and HLA-B alleles (for most subjects) was reportedly achieved from TCR beta sequences.

In the PCR, 60 Vbeta and 13 Jbeta primers were used. The protocol was immunoSEQ multiplex PCR, while the TCRdb copy is restricted to in-frame clones and leaves out a portion. The sample includes around 120,000 clones, about three quarters seen only once; the top ten take about 2.6%. This CDR3 is built from 15 residues. CDR1 is MNHNS, CDR2 SASEGT, per germline. V was trimmed by 2 bases and J by 1 base, leaving 9 bases between them. Details on this clone: Its antigen remains unknown.

Sequencing was performed on PBMCs. This clonotype originated in a human donor in good health. This chain uses TRBV6-1 with TRBJ1-3; D unresolved. The CDR3 region has the DNA TGTGCCAGCAGTGAAACCCCAGATTCTGGAAACACCATATATTTT. It yields the protein CASSETPDSGNTIYF.